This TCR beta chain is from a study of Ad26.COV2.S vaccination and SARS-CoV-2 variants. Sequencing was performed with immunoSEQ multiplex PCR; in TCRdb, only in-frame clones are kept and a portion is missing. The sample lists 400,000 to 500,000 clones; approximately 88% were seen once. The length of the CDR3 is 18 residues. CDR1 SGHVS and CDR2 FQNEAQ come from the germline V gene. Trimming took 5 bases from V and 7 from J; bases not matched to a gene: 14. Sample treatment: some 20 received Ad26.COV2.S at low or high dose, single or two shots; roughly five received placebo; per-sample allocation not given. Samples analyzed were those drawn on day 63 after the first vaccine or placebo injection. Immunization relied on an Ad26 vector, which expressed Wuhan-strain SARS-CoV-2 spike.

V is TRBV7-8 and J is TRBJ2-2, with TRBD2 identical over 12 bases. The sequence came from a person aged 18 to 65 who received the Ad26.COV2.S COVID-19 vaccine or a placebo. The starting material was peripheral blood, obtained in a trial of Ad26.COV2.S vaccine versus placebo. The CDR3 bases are TGTGCCAGCAGCACCCGCACCGCTAGCGGGGGGGCGATCGGGGAGCTGTTTTTT. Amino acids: CASSTRTASGGAIGELFF.